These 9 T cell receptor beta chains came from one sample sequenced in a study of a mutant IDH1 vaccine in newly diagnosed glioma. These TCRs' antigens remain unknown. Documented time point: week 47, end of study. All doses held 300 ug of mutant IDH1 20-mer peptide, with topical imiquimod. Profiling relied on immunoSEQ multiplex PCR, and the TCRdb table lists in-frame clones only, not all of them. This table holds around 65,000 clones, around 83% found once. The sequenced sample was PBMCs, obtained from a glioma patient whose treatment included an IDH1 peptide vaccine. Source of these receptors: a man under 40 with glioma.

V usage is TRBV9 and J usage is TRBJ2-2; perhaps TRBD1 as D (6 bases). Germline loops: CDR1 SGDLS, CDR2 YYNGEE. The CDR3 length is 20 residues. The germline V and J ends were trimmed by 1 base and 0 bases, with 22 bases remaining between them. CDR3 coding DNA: TGTGCCAGCAGCGTATTCATTGGGGGCATACCCTTCGCGAACACCGGGGAGCTGTTTTTT. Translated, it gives CASSVFIGGIPFANTGELFF. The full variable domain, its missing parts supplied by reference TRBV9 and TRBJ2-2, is DSGVTQTPKHLITATGQRVTLRCSPRSGDLSVYWYQQSLDQGLQFLIQYYNGEERAKGNILERFSAQQFPDLHSELNLSSLELGDSALYFCASSVFIGGIPFANTGELFFGEGSRLTVL.

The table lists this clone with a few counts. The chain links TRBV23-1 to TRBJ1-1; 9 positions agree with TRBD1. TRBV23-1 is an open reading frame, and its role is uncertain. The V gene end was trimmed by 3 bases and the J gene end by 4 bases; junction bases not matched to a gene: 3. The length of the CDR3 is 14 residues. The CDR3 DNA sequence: TGCGCCAGCAGTCACCCGGACAGGGGCACTGAAGCTTTCTTT. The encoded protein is CASSHPDRGTEAFF.

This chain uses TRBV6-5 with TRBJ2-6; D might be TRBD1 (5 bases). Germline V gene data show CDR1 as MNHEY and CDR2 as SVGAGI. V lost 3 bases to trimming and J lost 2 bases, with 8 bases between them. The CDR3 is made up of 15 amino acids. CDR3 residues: CASSYKGAGANVLTF. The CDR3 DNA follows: TGTGCCAGCAGTTATAAAGGGGCTGGGGCCAACGTCCTGACTTTC.

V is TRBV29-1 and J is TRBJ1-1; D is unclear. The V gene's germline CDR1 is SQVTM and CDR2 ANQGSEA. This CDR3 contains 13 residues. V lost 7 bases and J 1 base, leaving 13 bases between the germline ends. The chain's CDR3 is CSAWTKGNTEAFF. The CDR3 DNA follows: TGCAGCGCGTGGACCAAAGGGAACACTGAAGCTTTCTTT.

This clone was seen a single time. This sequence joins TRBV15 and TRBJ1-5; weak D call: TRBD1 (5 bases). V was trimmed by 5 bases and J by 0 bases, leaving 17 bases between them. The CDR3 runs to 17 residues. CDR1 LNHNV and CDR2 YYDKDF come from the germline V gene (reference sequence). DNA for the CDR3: TGTGCCACCAGCCCAACGGGGGACGGTTATAGCAATCAGCCCCAGCATTTT. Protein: CATSPTGDGYSNQPQHF.

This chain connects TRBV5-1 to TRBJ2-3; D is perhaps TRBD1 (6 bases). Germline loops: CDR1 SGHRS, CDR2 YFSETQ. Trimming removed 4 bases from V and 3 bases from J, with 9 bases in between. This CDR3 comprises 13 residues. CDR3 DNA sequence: TGCGCCAGCAGCCGACAGGATACAGATACGCAGTATTTT. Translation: CASSRQDTDTQYF.

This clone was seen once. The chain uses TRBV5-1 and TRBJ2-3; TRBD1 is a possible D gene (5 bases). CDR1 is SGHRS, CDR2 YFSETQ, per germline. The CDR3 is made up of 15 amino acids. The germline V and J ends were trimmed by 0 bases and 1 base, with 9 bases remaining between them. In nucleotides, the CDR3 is TGCGCCAGCAGCTTGGATTTAGGGGGCACAGATACGCAGTATTTT. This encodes CASSLDLGGTDTQYF.

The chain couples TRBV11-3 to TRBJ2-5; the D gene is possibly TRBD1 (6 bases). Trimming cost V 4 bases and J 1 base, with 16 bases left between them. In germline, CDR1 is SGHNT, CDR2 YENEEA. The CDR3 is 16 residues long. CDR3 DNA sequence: TGTGCCAGCAGCTCCTGGACCGGACAGACCCAAGAGACCCAGTACTTC. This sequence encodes CASSSWTGQTQETQYF.

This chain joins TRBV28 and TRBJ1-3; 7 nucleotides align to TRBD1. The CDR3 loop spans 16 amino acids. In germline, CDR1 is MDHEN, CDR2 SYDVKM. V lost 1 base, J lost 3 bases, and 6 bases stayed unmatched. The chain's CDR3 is CASSLFTGAGGNTIYF. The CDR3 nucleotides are TGTGCCAGCAGTTTATTCACAGGGGCGGGTGGAAACACCATATATTTT.